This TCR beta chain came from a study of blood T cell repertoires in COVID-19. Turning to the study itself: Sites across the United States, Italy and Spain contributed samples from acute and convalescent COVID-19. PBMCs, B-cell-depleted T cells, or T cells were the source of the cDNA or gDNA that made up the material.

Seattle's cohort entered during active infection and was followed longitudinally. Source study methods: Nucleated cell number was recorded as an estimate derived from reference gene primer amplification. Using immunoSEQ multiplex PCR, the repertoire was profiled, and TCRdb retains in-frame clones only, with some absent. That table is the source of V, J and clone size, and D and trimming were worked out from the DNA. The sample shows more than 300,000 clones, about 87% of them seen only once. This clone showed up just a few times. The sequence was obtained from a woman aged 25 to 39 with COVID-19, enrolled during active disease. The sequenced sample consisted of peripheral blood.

CDR3 residues: CASSLFGLEAFF. CDR3 bases: TGTGCCAGCAGTTTATTCGGACTCGAAGCTTTCTTT. The chain links TRBV28 to TRBJ1-1; no clear D gene. The CDR3 has 12 residues. Trimming took off 1 base at V and 8 bases at J, with 8 bases between the two ends. Germline lookup yields CDR1 MDHEN and CDR2 SYDVKM.